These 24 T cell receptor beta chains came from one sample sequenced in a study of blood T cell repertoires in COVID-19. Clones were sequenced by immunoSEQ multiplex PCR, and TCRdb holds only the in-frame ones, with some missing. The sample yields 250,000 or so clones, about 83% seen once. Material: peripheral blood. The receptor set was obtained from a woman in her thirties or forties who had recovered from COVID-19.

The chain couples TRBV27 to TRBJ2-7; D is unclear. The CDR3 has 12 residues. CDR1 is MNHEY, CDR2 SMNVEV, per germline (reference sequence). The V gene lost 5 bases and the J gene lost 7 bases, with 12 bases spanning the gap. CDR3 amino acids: CASSLAGREQYF. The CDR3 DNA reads TGTGCCAGCAGTCTCGCAGGTCGGGAGCAGTACTTC.

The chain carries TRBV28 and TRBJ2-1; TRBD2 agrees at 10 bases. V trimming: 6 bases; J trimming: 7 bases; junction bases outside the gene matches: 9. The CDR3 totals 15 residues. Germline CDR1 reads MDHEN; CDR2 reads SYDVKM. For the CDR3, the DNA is TGTGCCAGCAGCCTACCTAGCGGGGGCGTGAATGAGCAGTTCTTC. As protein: CASSLPSGGVNEQFF.

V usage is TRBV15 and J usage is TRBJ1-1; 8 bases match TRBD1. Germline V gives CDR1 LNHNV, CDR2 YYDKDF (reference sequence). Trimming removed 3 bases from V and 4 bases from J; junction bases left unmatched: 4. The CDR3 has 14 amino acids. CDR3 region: CATSRDRASTEAFF. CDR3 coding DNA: TGTGCCACCAGCAGGGACAGGGCCAGCACTGAAGCTTTCTTT.

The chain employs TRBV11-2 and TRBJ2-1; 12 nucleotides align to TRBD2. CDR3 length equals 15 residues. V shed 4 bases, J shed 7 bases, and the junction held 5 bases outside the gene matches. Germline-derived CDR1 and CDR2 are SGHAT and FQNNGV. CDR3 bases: TGTGCCAGCAGCTGGACTAGCGGGGCCGGAAATGAGCAGTTCTTC. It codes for CASSWTSGAGNEQFF.

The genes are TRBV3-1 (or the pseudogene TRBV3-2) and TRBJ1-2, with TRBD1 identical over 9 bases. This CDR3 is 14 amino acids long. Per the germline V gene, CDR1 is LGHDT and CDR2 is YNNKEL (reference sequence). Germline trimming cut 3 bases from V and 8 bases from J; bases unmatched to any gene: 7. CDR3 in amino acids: CASSHLGQGYGYTF. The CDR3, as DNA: TGTGCCAGCAGCCATCTGGGACAGGGATACGGCTACACCTTC.

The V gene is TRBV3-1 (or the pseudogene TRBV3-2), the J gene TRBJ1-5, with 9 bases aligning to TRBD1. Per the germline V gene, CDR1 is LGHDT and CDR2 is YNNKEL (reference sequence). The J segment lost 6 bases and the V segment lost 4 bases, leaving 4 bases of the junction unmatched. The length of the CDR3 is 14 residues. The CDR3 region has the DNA TGTGCCAGCAGCCGTACGACAGGGGGTCAGCCCCAGCATTTT. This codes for CASSRTTGGQPQHF.

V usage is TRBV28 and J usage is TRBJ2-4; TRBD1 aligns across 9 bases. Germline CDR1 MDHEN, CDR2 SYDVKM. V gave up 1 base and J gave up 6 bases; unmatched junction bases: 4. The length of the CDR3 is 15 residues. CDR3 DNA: TGTGCCAGCAGTTTATATGGGACAGGGTTAAACATTCAGTACTTC. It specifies CASSLYGTGLNIQYF.

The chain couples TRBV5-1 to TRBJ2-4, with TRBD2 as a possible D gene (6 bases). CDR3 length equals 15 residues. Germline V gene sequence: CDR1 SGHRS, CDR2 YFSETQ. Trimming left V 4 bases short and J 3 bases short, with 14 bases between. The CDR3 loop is CASSRDSPDKNIQYF. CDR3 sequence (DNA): TGCGCCAGCAGCCGGGACTCCCCAGACAAAAACATTCAGTACTTC.

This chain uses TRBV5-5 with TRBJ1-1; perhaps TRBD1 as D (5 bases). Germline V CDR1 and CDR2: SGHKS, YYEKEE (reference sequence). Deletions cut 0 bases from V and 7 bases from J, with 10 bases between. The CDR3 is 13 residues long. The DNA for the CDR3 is TGTGCCAGCAGCTTGGCCAGGGATGTTGAAGCTTTCTTT. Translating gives CASSLARDVEAFF.

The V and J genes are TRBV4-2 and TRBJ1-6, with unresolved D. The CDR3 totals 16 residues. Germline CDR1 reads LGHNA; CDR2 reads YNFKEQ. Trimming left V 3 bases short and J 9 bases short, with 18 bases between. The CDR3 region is CASSQGVISNASPLHF. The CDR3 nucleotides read TGTGCCAGCAGCCAGGGAGTTATTTCGAATGCTTCACCCCTCCACTTT.

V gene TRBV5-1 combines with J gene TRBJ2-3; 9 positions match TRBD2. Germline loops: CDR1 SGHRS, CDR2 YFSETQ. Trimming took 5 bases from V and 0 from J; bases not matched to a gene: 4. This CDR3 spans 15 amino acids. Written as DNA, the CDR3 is TGCGCCAGCAGGCGGGAGGGTTCTAGCACAGATACGCAGTATTTT. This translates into CASRREGSSTDTQYF. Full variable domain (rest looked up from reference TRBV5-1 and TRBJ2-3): KAGVTQTPRYLIKTRGQQVTLSCSPISGHRSVSWYQQTPGQGLQFLFEYFSETQRNKGNFPGRFSGRQFSNSRSEMNVSTLELGDSALYLCASRREGSSTDTQYFGPGTRLTVL.

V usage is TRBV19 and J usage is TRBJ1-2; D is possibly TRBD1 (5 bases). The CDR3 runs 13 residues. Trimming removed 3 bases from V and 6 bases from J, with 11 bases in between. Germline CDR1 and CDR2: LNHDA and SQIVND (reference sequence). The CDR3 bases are TGTGCCAGTAGTATTTCCAGGGCTAATGGCTACACCTTC. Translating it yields CASSISRANGYTF. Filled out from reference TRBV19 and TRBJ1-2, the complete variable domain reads DGGITQSPKYLFRKEGQNVTLSCEQNLNHDAMYWYRQDPGQGLRLIYYSQIVNDFQKGDIAEGYSVSREKKESFPLTVTSAQKNPTAFYLCASSISRANGYTFGSGTRLTVV.

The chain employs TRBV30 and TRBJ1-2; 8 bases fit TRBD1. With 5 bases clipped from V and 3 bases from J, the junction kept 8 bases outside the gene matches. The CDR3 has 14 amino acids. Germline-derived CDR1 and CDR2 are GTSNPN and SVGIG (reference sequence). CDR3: CAWDPPDRDYGYTF. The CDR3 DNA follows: TGTGCCTGGGACCCCCCGGACAGGGACTATGGCTACACCTTC.

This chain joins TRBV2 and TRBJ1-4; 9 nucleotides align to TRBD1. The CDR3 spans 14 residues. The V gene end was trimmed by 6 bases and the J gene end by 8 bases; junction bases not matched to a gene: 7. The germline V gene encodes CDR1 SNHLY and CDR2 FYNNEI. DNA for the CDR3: TGTGCCAGCAGCCTTGGGACAGGGTCCGAAAAACTGTTTTTT. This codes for CASSLGTGSEKLFF.

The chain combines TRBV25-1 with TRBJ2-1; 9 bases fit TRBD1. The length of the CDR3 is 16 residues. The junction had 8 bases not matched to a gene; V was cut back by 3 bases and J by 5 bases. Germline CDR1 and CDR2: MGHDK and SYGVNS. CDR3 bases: TGTGCCAGCAGTGACGCCGGGACAGGGAGAAACAATGAGCAGTTCTTC. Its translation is CASSDAGTGRNNEQFF.

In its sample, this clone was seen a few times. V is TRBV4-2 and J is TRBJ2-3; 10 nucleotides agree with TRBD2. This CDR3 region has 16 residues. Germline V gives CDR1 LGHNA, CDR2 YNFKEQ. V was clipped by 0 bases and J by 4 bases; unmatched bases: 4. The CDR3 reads CASSQDRSGGADTQYF. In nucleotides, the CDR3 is TGTGCCAGCAGCCAAGATAGGAGCGGGGGGGCAGATACGCAGTATTTT.

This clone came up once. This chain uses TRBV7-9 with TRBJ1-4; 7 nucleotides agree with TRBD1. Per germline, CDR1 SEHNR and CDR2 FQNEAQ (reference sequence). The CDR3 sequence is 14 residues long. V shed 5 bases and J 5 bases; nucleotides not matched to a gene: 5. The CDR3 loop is CASSPGQRNEKLFF. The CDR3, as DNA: TGTGCCAGCAGCCCGGGACAGAGAAATGAAAAACTGTTTTTT. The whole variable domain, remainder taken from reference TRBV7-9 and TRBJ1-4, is DTGVSQNPRHKITKRGQNVTFRCDPISEHNRLYWYRQTLGQGPEFLTYFQNEAQLEKSRLLSDRFSAERPKGSFSTLEIQRTEQGDSAMYLCASSPGQRNEKLFFGSGTQLSVL.

For the CDR3, the DNA is TGCGCCAGCAGCCCATATGGCGGAAGCTCCTACAATGAGCAGTTCTTC. This gives the protein CASSPYGGSSYNEQFF. V gene TRBV5-1 combines with J gene TRBJ2-1; D unresolved. The V end lost 4 bases, the J end lost 0 bases, and 14 bases lay between the germline ends. Germline V lookup: CDR1 SGHRS, CDR2 YFSETQ. The CDR3 sequence is 16 residues long. Complete variable domain (other parts from reference TRBV5-1 and TRBJ2-1): KAGVTQTPRYLIKTRGQQVTLSCSPISGHRSVSWYQQTPGQGLQFLFEYFSETQRNKGNFPGRFSGRQFSNSRSEMNVSTLELGDSALYLCASSPYGGSSYNEQFFGPGTRLTVL.

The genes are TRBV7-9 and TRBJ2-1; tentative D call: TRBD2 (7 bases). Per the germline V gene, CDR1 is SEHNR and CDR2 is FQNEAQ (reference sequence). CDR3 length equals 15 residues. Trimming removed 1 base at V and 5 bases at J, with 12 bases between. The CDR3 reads CASSLGAGAHNEQFF. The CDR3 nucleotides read TGTGCCAGCAGCTTAGGGGCGGGGGCACACAATGAGCAGTTCTTC. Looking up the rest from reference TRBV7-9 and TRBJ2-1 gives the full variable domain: DTGVSQNPRHKITKRGQNVTFRCDPISEHNRLYWYRQTLGQGPEFLTYFQNEAQLEKSRLLSDRFSAERPKGSFSTLEIQRTEQGDSAMYLCASSLGAGAHNEQFFGPGTRLTVL.

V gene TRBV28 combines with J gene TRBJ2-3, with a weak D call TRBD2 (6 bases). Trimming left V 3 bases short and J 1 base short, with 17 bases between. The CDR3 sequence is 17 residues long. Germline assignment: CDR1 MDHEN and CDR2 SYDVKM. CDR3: CASSFAFSGSGTDTQYF. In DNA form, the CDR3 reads TGTGCCAGCAGTTTCGCATTCTCCGGGAGTGGCACAGATACGCAGTATTTT.

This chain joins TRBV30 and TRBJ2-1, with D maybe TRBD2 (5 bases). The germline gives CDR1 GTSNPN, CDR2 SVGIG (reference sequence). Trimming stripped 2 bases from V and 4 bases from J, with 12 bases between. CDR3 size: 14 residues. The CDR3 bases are TGTGCCTGGAGTCAGCGGACCGCATACAATGAGCAGTTCTTC. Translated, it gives CAWSQRTAYNEQFF.

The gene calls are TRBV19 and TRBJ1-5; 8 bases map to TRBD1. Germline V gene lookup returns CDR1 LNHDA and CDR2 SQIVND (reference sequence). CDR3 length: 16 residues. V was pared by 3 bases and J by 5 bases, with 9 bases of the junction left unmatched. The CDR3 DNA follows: TGTGCCAGTAGTATTCATGCAGGGGGCCGTCATCAGCCCCAGCATTTT. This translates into CASSIHAGGRHQPQHF. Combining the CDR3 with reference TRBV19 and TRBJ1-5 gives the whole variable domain DGGITQSPKYLFRKEGQNVTLSCEQNLNHDAMYWYRQDPGQGLRLIYYSQIVNDFQKGDIAEGYSVSREKKESFPLTVTSAQKNPTAFYLCASSIHAGGRHQPQHFGDGTRLSIL.

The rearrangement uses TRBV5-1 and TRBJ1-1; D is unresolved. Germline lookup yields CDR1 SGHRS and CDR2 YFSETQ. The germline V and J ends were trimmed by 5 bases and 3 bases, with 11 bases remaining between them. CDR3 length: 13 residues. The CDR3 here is CASRKGSDTEAFF. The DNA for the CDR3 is TGCGCCAGCAGAAAAGGGAGTGACACTGAAGCTTTCTTT. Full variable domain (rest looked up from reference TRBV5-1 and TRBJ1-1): KAGVTQTPRYLIKTRGQQVTLSCSPISGHRSVSWYQQTPGQGLQFLFEYFSETQRNKGNFPGRFSGRQFSNSRSEMNVSTLELGDSALYLCASRKGSDTEAFFGQGTRLTVV.

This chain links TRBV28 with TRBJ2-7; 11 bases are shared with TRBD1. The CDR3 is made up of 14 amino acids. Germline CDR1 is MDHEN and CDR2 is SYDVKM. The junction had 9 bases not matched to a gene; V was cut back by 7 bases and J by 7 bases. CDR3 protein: CASNPGQGVGEQYF. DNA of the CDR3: TGTGCCAGCAACCCGGGACAGGGGGTAGGGGAGCAGTACTTC. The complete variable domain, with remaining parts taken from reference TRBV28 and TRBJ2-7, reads DVKVTQSSRYLVKRTGEKVFLECVQDMDHENMFWYRQDPGLGLRLIYFSYDVKMKEKGDIPEGYSVSREKKERFSLILESASTNQTSMYLCASNPGQGVGEQYFGPGTRLTVT.